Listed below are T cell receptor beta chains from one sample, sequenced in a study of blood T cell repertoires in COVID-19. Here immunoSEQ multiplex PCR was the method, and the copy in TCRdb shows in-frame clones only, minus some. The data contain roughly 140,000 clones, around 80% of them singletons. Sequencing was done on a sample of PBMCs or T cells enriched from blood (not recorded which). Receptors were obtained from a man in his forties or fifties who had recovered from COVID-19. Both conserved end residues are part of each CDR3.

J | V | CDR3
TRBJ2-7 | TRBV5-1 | CASSLDSGVNEQYF
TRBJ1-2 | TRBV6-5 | CASRRDSSSYGYTF
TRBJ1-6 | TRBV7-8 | CASSSGQSSYNSPLHF
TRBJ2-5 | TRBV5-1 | CASSLTTGATQETQYF
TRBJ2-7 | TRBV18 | CASSPMNGIDYEQYF
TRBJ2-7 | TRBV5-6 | CASSPGSHEQYF
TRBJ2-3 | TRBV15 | CATSREARSTDTQYF
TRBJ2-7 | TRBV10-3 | CATGTASYEQYF
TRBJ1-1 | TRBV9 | CASSVVAGNTEAFF
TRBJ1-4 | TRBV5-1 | CASSLGGATNEKLFF
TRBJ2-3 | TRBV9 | CASSAGLASSTDTQYF
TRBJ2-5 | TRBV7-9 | CASSLSASGGDAQETQYF
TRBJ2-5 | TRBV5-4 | CASSATSGAHQETQYF
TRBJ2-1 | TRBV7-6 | CASSLFVDRVYNEQFF
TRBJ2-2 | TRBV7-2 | CASSFGTGNTGELFF
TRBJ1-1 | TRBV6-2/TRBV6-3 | CASSYRTEAFF
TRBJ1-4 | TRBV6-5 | CASRTGATNEKLFF
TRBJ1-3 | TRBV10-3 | CAIRPDTSTGNTIYF
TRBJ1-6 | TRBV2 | CASMEQGVNSPLHF
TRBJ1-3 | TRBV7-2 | CASSFSGHSPGNTIYF
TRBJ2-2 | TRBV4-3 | CASSQDRRGGAFTGELFF
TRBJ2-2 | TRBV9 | CASSAEGTGFGGGELFF
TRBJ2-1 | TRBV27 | CASNPGLGEHNEQFF
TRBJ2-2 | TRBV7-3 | CASSLTQPGQGPGELFF
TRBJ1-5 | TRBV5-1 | CASSPRPSNQPQHF
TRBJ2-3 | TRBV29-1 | CSVEGGLVDTQYF
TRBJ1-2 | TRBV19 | CASSSHRGENYGYTF
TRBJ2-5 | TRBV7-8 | CASSPTTGSRETQYF
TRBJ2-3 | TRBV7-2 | CASSLQPLTRIDTQYF
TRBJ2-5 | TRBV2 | CASSEAATQYF
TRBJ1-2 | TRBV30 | CAWTAGLLSYGYTF
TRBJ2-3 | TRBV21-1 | CASSKSPPRKGQGKETQYF
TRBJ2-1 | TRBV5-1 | CASSLIQGGSYNEQFF
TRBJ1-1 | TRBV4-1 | CASSGVLRGHLNTEAFF
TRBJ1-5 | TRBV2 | CASSARGTVSQPQHF
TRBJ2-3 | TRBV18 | CASSPLGATDTQYF
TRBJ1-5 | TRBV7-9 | CASSQNTQPQHF
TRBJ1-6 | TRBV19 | CASSIVWTAVDNSPLHF
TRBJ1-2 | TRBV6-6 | CASSFGQGDGYGYTF
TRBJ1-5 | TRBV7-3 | CASSRWDRGCESNQPQHF
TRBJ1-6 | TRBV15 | CATSRGYPGYNSPLHF
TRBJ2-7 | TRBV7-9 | CASSLGLAGEAYEQYF
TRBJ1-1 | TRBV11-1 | CASSLQKNTEAFF
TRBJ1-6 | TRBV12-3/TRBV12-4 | CASSLFPGPLHF
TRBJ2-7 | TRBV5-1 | CASSLGAVSSYEQYF
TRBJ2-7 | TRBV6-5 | CASSYGGTSYEQYF
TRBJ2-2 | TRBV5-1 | CASSLGQNTGELFF
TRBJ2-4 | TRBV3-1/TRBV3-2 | CASSQDRVAGGPRDIQYF
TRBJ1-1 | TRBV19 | CASSTGQGWSTEAFF
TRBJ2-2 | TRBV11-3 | CASSFRGLAGELFF
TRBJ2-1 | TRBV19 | CASSISGLVSYNEQFF
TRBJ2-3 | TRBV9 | CASSVGLAGGLADTQYF
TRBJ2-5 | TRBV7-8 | CASSLRQGFQETQYF
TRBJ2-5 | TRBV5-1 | CASSFTPQETQYF